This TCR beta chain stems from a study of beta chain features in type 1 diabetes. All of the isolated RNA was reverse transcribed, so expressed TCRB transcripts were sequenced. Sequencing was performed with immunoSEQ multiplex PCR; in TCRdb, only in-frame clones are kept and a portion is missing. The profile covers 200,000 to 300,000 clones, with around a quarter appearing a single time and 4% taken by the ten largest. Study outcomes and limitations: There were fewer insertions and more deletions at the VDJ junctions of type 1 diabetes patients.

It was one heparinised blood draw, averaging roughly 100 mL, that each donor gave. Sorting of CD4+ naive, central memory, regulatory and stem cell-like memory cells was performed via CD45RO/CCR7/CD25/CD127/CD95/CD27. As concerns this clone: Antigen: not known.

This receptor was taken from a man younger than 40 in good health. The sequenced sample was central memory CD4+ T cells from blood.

The CDR3 loop is CAISEQASGTHEQYF. For the CDR3, the DNA is TGTGCCATCAGTGAACAGGCTAGCGGGACCCACGAGCAGTACTTC. The chain is built from TRBV10-3 and TRBJ2-7; 9 nucleotides agree with TRBD2. V dropped 3 bases and J dropped 5; count of bases not matched to a gene: 8. CDR1 ENHRY and CDR2 SYGVKD come from the germline V gene. CDR3 length: 15 residues.